This T cell receptor (beta chain) was sequenced in a study of chemoradiotherapy in HPV16-positive cancers. Overall study: A couple of HPV16-positive patients' cells yielded candidate HPV-specific clones and common motifs. Study-level results: For HPV16-positive patients, expanding HPV-responsive T cells associated with longer recurrence-free survival.

Repertoires were sampled repeatedly during chemoradiotherapy. Trimming at V came to 0 bases and at J to 4 bases, leaving 5 bases not matched to a gene. CDR3 length: 15 amino acids. CDR1 SGHRS and CDR2 YFSETQ come from the germline V gene. This clone was detected a few times. What it binds is unknown. Other nucleotide sequences in the sample specify the same CDR3. The protocol was immunoSEQ multiplex PCR, while the TCRdb copy is restricted to in-frame clones and leaves out a portion. The sample consists of about 25,000 clones, roughly 94% of them appearing once. The chain is built from TRBV5-1 and TRBJ2-7; 9 bases align to TRBD1. The sample was taken from a patient who underwent chemoradiotherapy. The receptor was isolated from a human donor with HPV-associated anogenital cancer. CDR3 loop: CASSLDGTGKYEQYF. The CDR3 DNA is TGCGCCAGCAGCTTGGACGGGACAGGGAAATACGAGCAGTACTTC.